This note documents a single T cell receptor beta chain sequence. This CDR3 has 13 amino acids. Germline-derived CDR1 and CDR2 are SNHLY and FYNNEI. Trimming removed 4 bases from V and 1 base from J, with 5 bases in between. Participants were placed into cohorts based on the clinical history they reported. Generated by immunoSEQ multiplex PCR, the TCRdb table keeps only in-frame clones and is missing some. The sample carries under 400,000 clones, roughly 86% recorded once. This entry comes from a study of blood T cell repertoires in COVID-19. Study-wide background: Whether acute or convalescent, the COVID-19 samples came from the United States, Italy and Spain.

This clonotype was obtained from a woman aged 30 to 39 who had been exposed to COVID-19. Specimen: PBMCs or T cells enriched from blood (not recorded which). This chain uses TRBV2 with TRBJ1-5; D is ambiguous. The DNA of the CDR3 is TGTGCCAGCAGTGTCCAGAGCAATCAGCCCCAGCATTTT. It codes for CASSVQSNQPQHF.